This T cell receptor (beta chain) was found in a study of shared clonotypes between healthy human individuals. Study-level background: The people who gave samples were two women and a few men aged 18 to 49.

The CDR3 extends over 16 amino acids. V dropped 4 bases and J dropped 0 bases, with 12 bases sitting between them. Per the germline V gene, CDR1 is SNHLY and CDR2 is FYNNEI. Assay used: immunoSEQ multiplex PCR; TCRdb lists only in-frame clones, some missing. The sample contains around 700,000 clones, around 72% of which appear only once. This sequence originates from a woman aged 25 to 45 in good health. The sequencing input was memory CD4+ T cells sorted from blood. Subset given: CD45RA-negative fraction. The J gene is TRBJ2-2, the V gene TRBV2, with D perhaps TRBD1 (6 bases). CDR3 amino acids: CASSVWTVANTGELFF. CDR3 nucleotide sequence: TGTGCCAGCAGTGTCTGGACAGTCGCGAACACCGGGGAGCTGTTTTTT. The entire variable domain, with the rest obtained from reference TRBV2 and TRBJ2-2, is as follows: EPEVTQTPSHQVTQMGQEVILRCVPISNHLYFYWYRQILGQKVEFLVSFYNNEISEKSEIFDDQFSVERPDGSNFTLKIRSTKLEDSAMYFCASSVWTVANTGELFFGEGSRLTVL.